A selection of T cell receptor beta chains follows, all from one sample in a study of blood T cells in healthy people across ages. TCRdb reanalysed the 5' RACE reads using MiXCR and keeps one entry per CDR3 protein. The sample shows around 800,000 distinct CDR3 sequences, about 59% of them seen only once. Specimen: blood. The receptor source for this set is a man aged 30-40 years in good health. CDR3s include the opening cysteine and the closing phenylalanine or tryptophan. D genes are given only for firm matches. Clone size appears in some rows only: once, few, many, or a class for an expanded clone.

V gene	CDR3 length	D gene	J gene	clone size	CDR3 DNA	CDR3 protein
TRBV4-2	16	.	TRBJ2-3	.	TGTGCCAGCAGCCAGAGAGAGGGGGGGCTCACAGATACGCAGTATTTT	CASSQREGGLTDTQYF
TRBV9	18	TRBD1	TRBJ2-6	.	TGTGCCAGCAGCGTCTCCGGGACAGTCAACTCTGGGGCCAACGTCCTGACTTTC	CASSVSGTVNSGANVLTF
TRBV4-3	16	.	TRBJ2-1	once	TGCGCCAGCAGCCAGTCCGGGACGGTAACCTACAATGAGCAGTTCTTC	CASSQSGTVTYNEQFF
TRBV3-1	16	TRBD1	TRBJ2-1	few	TGTGCCAGCAGCCAGAGGGGACAGGGCGGTTACAATGAGCAGTTCTTC	CASSQRGQGGYNEQFF
TRBV25-1	16	TRBD1	TRBJ2-1	.	TGTGCCAGCAGTGTTTTAGGGACAGCACAAGACAATGAGCAGTTCTTC	CASSVLGTAQDNEQFF
TRBV6-5	14	.	TRBJ2-3	few	TGTGCCAGCAGGGCAGGGGAGGCGACAGATACGCAGTATTTT	CASRAGEATDTQYF
TRBV5-1	14	.	TRBJ1-4	.	TGCGCCAGCAGCCTGGACAGCAGCAATGAAAAACTGTTTTTT	CASSLDSSNEKLFF
TRBV4-2	15	TRBD1	TRBJ1-5	.	TGTGCCAGCAGCCCGTCGACAGGGAGCAATCAGCCCCAGCATTTT	CASSPSTGSNQPQHF
TRBV4-1	16	TRBD1	TRBJ2-1	.	TGCGCCAGCAGCCATTTCCCGGGACAGGTCTACAATGAGCAGTTCTTC	CASSHFPGQVYNEQFF
TRBV29-1	13	.	TRBJ2-1	few	TGCAGCGTTCGGGGGCTCTCCTACAATGAGCAGTTCTTC	CSVRGLSYNEQFF
TRBV20-1	16	TRBD1	TRBJ2-3	.	TGCAGTGCTAGTCCCCGACAGGGGGTTGAAACAGATACGCAGTATTTT	CSASPRQGVETDTQYF
TRBV9	18	TRBD1	TRBJ1-4	.	TGTGCCAGCAGCCCGGACAGGGGAATAGCAGGGGGGTACGAAAAACTGTTTTTT	CASSPDRGIAGGYEKLFF
TRBV20-1	12	TRBD1	TRBJ2-5	.	TGCAGTGCGGCCGGACAGGGTGAGACCCAGTACTTC	CSAAGQGETQYF
TRBV6-5	15	.	TRBJ2-1	.	TGTGCCAGCAGTTACCTCTTCGGGCCGAGGGATGAGCAGTTCTTC	CASSYLFGPRDEQFF
TRBV2	12	.	TRBJ2-3	.	TGTGCCAGCAGCTCCGATCGGAATACGCAGTATTTT	CASSSDRNTQYF